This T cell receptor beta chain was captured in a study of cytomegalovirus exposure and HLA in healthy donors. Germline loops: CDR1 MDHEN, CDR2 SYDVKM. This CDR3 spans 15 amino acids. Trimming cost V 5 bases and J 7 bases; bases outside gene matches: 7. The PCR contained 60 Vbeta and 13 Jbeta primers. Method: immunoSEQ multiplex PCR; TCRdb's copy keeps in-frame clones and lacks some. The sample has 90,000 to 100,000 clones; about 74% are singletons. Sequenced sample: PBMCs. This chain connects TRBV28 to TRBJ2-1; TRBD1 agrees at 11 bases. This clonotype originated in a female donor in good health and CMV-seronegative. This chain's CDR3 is CASSIPGQGVNEQFF. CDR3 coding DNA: TGTGCCAGCAGTATACCGGGACAGGGGGTGAATGAGCAGTTCTTC.